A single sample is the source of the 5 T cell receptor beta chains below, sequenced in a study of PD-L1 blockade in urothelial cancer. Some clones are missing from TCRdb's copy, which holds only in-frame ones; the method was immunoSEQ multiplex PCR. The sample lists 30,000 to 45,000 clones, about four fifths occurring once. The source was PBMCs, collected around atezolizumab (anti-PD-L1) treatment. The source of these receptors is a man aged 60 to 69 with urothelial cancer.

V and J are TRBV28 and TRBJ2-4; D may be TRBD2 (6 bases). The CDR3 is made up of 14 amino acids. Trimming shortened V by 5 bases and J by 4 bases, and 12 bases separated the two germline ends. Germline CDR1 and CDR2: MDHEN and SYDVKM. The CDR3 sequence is CASSRPGLKNIQYF. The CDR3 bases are TGTGCCAGCAGTCGACCGGGACTTAAAAACATTCAGTACTTC.

CDR3 in DNA: TGTGCCAGCTCACCAGACAGGACCTATCAGCCCCAGCATTTT. Protein product: CASSPDRTYQPQHF. The chain combines TRBV18 with TRBJ1-5; tentatively, D is TRBD1 (6 bases). Between the trimmed V and J ends, which lost 2 bases and 5 bases, there was a span of 10 bases. Germline values: CDR1 KGHSH, CDR2 LQKENI. The CDR3 has 14 amino acids.

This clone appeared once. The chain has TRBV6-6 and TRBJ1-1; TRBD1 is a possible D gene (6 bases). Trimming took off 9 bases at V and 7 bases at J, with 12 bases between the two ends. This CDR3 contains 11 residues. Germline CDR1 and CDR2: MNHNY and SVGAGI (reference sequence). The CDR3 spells CASKGGFEAFF. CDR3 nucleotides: TGTGCCAGTAAGGGGGGGTTTGAAGCTTTCTTT.

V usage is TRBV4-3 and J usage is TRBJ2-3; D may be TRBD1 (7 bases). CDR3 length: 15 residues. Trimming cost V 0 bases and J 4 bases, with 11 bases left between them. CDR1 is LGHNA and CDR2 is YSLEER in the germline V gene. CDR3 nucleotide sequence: TGCGCCAGCAGCCAAGATAGCAGGGGGGCAGATACGCAGTATTTT. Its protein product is CASSQDSRGADTQYF.

The CDR3 DNA reads as TGCGCCAGCAGCCTGCGGCGGGGGGGGGAGACCCAGTACTTC. This gives the protein CASSLRRGGETQYF. This rearrangement joins TRBV5-1 to TRBJ2-5; 9 nucleotides align to TRBD2. Germline loops: CDR1 SGHRS, CDR2 YFSETQ. This CDR3 region has 14 residues. Trimming removed 4 bases from V and 5 bases from J; junction bases left unmatched: 6.